The rows below give T cell receptor beta chains drawn from one sample of a study of human T cells and chemical hapten exposure. Each CDR3 protein is one row after TCRdb ran MiXCR on the RACE reads. The table records roughly 120,000 distinct CDR3 sequences, roughly an eighth of them present only once. The sample consisted of whole blood, taken in connection with sensitization to the hapten diphenylcyclopropenone (DPC). The receptors were gathered from a man aged 18-30 years with alopecia areata. Some clones in this sample may be carry-over from other donors' samples. Each CDR3 is given with its conserved first and last residue. Only some rows state a clone size, as once, few, many or a class for expanded clones.

CDR3: CASQIRGGEKLFF
V: TRBV4-2
size: few

CDR3: CASSSSGVGYTF
V: TRBV27
size: NA

CDR3: CASSLTGSGYTF
V: TRBV6-2/TRBV6-3
size: NA

CDR3: CASSFTLGQGRTEAFF
V: TRBV12-3/TRBV12-4
size: NA

CDR3: CASSRYREMAQPQHF
V: TRBV6-2/TRBV6-3
size: few

CDR3: CASSQVKSPYGGELFF
V: TRBV4-2
size: NA

CDR3: CASSPHSGSYEQYF
V: TRBV11-2
size: NA

CDR3: CASSRDRDLGQETQYF
V: TRBV4-3
size: NA

CDR3: CASSLHRDNYNEQFF
V: TRBV5-6
size: few

CDR3: CASSAKSSDNEQFF
V: TRBV7-9
size: few

CDR3: CASSQGGASTDTQYF
V: TRBV4-3
size: many

CDR3: CASSSRGADTQYF
V: TRBV12-3/TRBV12-4
size: few

CDR3: CSVDNGEGSQPQHF
V: TRBV29-1
size: NA

CDR3: CASRLGALTEAFF
V: TRBV6-1
size: NA

CDR3: CAISERTANYGYTF
V: TRBV10-3
size: few

CDR3: CASSLTGGAWTGELFF
V: TRBV7-9
size: few

CDR3: CSARGRLPSYEQYF
V: TRBV20-1
size: NA

CDR3: CASSFRIAGGTDTQYF
V: TRBV7-2
size: few

CDR3: CASSSQGANTGELFF
V: TRBV28
size: NA

CDR3: CASSKTGFKDNEQFF
V: TRBV19
size: many

CDR3: CASSYSITDTQYF
V: TRBV6-5
size: NA

CDR3: CASSLSGGTQYF
V: TRBV28
size: NA

CDR3: CASKRANTGELFF
V: TRBV27
size: few

CDR3: CSVDEAFTDTQYF
V: TRBV29-1
size: NA

CDR3: CAAPGAGSSSYEQYF
V: TRBV6-1
size: many

CDR3: CASNPPGQQETQYF
V: TRBV5-4
size: few

CDR3: CASSPDSNYGYTF
V: TRBV28
size: NA

CDR3: CASSVIGGEQYF
V: TRBV7-7
size: many

CDR3: CSASLEGTQYF
V: TRBV29-1
size: few

CDR3: CASTAGDSSGYTF
V: TRBV7-3
size: few

CDR3: CSAAGLAETQYF
V: TRBV29-1
size: NA

CDR3: CASSRTGRYGYTF
V: TRBV28
size: NA

CDR3: CASSSPPRGRSVQPQHF
V: TRBV6-2/TRBV6-3
size: few

CDR3: CDSSQERRVKNNQPQHF
V: TRBV3-2
size: NA

CDR3: CAASVYLTGPEQFF
V: TRBV4-3
size: few

CDR3: CASSQGTGGRGNQPQHF
V: TRBV12-3/TRBV12-4
size: few

CDR3: CASSLANEQFF
V: TRBV11-2
size: few

CDR3: CASSPLGIEKLFF
V: TRBV12-3/TRBV12-4
size: many

CDR3: CASSLDTGVETQYF
V: TRBV5-1
size: few

CDR3: CSAPTGVGTEAFF
V: TRBV20-1
size: NA

CDR3: CSARDEPRGANYGYTF
V: TRBV20-1
size: NA